The 32 T cell receptor beta chains below come from one sample, sequenced in a study of T cell changes during pregnancy in multiple sclerosis. Assay: immunoSEQ multiplex PCR; the TCRdb copy retains only in-frame clones and omits some. Counted here are tens of thousands of clones, 92% occurring once; the ten biggest clones make up roughly 0.98%. This specimen consisted of peripheral blood, obtained after pregnancy. The receptors come from a female donor with multiple sclerosis, enrolled in a pregnancy study.

This clone appeared once. The V gene is TRBV9, the J gene TRBJ2-1; D unresolved. With 0 bases removed from V and 3 bases from J, the gap between germline ends came to 4 bases. The CDR3 runs to 13 residues. Germline lookup yields CDR1 SGDLS and CDR2 YYNGEE. The CDR3: CASSVAVYNEQFF. CDR3 coding DNA: TGTGCCAGCAGCGTAGCAGTCTACAATGAGCAGTTCTTC.

The genes are TRBV20-1 and TRBJ2-7; D unresolved. Per the germline V gene, CDR1 is DFQATT and CDR2 is SNEGSKA (reference sequence). Trimming cost V 5 bases and J 3 bases, with 8 bases left between them. The CDR3 length is 11 residues. In DNA, the CDR3 is TGCAGTGCTCCCCGAGGCTACGAGCAGTACTTC. Residues: CSAPRGYEQYF.

The chain combines TRBV7-2 with TRBJ2-5; TRBD1 matches 8 bases. V was clipped by 1 base and J by 2 bases; unmatched bases: 12. This CDR3 contains 18 residues. Germline CDR1 reads SGHTA; CDR2 reads FQGNSA. The CDR3 region is CASSLVPRQGKGQETQYF. Written as DNA, the CDR3 is TGTGCCAGCAGCTTAGTCCCGCGACAGGGGAAGGGTCAAGAGACCCAGTACTTC. The full variable domain, completed using reference TRBV7-2 and TRBJ2-5, is GAGVSQSPSNKVTEKGKDVELRCDPISGHTALYWYRQSLGQGLEFLIYFQGNSAPDKSGLPSDRFSAERTGGSVSTLTIQRTQQEDSAVYLCASSLVPRQGKGQETQYFGPGTRLLVL.

The J gene is TRBJ2-7, the V gene TRBV9; D might be TRBD2 (6 bases). V lost 2 bases and J 5 bases, leaving 14 bases between the germline ends. The CDR3 is 14 residues long. Germline loops: CDR1 SGDLS, CDR2 YYNGEE. The CDR3 nucleotides are TGTGCCAGCAGCGTGGGAGCCACGGGGGACGAGCAGTACTTC. It translates to CASSVGATGDEQYF.

The chain combines TRBV6-6 with TRBJ1-2; D is possibly TRBD1 (5 bases). In germline, CDR1 is MNHNY, CDR2 SVGAGI (reference sequence). The CDR3 runs to 14 residues. Trimming left V 5 bases short and J 6 bases short, with 16 bases between. The CDR3 loop is CASSDRGGMDGYTF. DNA for the CDR3: TGTGCCAGCAGTGACCGGGGGGGAATGGATGGCTACACCTTC.

J is TRBJ1-4 and V is TRBV18; D is uncertain. The CDR3 covers 18 residues. V was shortened by 2 bases and J by 0 bases, with 16 bases between the two germline ends. Germline CDR1 is KGHSH and CDR2 is LQKENI. Here the CDR3 reads CASSPMLGGLATNEKLFF. In DNA form, the CDR3 reads TGTGCCAGCTCACCAATGCTAGGAGGGCTTGCAACTAATGAAAAACTGTTTTTT.

This clone was recorded once. This chain links TRBV6-5 with TRBJ1-2, with 7 bases fitting TRBD1. V was pared by 6 bases and J by 4 bases, with 5 bases of the junction left unmatched. Germline values: CDR1 MNHEY, CDR2 SVGAGI. The CDR3 length is 13 residues. The CDR3 DNA reads as TGTGCCAGCAGGGCCGGGACAGCCTATGGCTACACCTTC. Translated: CASRAGTAYGYTF.

The rearrangement joins TRBV5-1 to TRBJ2-3; D might be TRBD2 (6 bases). In germline, CDR1 is SGHRS, CDR2 YFSETQ. This CDR3 is 16 amino acids long. V gave up 0 bases and J gave up 5 bases, with 16 bases separating them. The CDR3 region has the DNA TGCGCCAGCAGCTTGGGTGTCTCGGGGGAGGTAGATACGCAGTATTTT. Its translation is CASSLGVSGEVDTQYF.

The chain couples TRBV5-6 to TRBJ1-1; 10 bases fit TRBD1. In germline, CDR1 is SGHDT, CDR2 YYEEEE. This CDR3 is built from 17 residues. The V segment lost 1 base and the J segment 1 base; nucleotides outside the gene matches: 7. This chain's CDR3 is CASSLRVTGGSNTEAFF. The CDR3 region has the DNA TGTGCCAGCAGCTTGAGGGTGACAGGGGGCTCGAACACTGAAGCTTTCTTT.

The rearrangement links TRBV10-1 to TRBJ1-5; D gene uncertain. Between the trimmed V and J ends, which lost 6 bases and 5 bases, there was a span of 20 bases. CDR1 is WNHNN, CDR2 SYGVQD, per germline (reference sequence). This CDR3 has 16 amino acids. The CDR3 loop is CASRDLRGGLYQPQHF. The DNA of the CDR3 is TGCGCCAGCAGAGACCTGAGAGGTGGTCTTTATCAGCCCCAGCATTTT.

The chain couples TRBV5-4 to TRBJ2-7, with D tentatively TRBD2 (5 bases). Germline CDR1 reads SGHNT; CDR2 reads YYREEE (reference sequence). The CDR3 covers 16 residues. The germline V and J ends were trimmed by 2 bases and 2 bases, with 17 bases remaining between them. The DNA of the CDR3 is TGTGCCAGCAGCTTACGACTCGCGGGTCCCACCTACGAGCAGTACTTC. Translation: CASSLRLAGPTYEQYF.

The J gene is TRBJ2-3, the V gene TRBV10-3; D uncertain. V lost 11 bases, J lost 6 bases, and 12 bases lay in between. Per the germline V gene, CDR1 is ENHRY and CDR2 is SYGVKD. The CDR3 covers 11 residues. CDR3 protein: CALGGGDTQYF. DNA of the CDR3: TGTGCCCTCGGTGGTGGCGATACGCAGTATTTT.

The genes are TRBV9 and TRBJ1-2; possible D gene TRBD1, 6 bases. The germline V gene encodes CDR1 SGDLS and CDR2 YYNGEE. V lost 0 bases and J lost 0, with 9 bases in between. The CDR3 consists of 15 residues. The CDR3 DNA follows: TGTGCCAGCAGCGTAGGGGACACCTCTAACTATGGCTACACCTTC. Translating it yields CASSVGDTSNYGYTF.

The CDR3 region has the DNA TGCGCCAGCAGCTTGGAGGGGGCGCAGGAGACCCAGTACTTC. It encodes CASSLEGAQETQYF. V is TRBV5-1 and J is TRBJ2-5; 7 bases are a match to TRBD1. This CDR3 spans 14 amino acids. After removal of 0 bases from V and 5 bases from J, the junction contained 4 bases not matched to a gene. Germline V gene lookup returns CDR1 SGHRS and CDR2 YFSETQ.

The chain uses TRBV21-1 and TRBJ2-1; TRBD2, as called in the table, went unchecked against the DNA. TRBV21-1 is a documented pseudogene. The CDR3 contains 15 residues. The DNA of the CDR3 is TGTGCCAGCAGCATCACGGCAAGCGGGGGAGGTGAGCAGTTCTTC. Amino acid sequence: CASSITASGGGEQFF.

This chain uses TRBV5-4 with TRBJ1-2, with D hard to call. Germline CDR1 and CDR2: SGHNT and YYREEE (reference sequence). This CDR3 has 15 residues. With 2 bases removed from V and 2 bases from J, the gap between germline ends came to 13 bases. The CDR3 sequence is CASSFEGRLNYGYTF. DNA of the CDR3: TGTGCCAGCAGCTTTGAGGGCAGGCTAAACTATGGCTACACCTTC.

DNA of the CDR3: TGTGCCAGCAGCAGGGGACAGGGGGCGACCTCCTACAATGAGCAGTTCTTC. This encodes CASSRGQGATSYNEQFF. The gene calls are TRBV7-9 and TRBJ2-1, with 12 bases lining up with TRBD1. Germline V gene lookup returns CDR1 SEHNR and CDR2 FQNEAQ (reference sequence). The CDR3 is 17 amino acids. V was pared by 5 bases and J by 0 bases, with 5 bases of the junction left unmatched.

This clone was found once. The chain has TRBV4-2 and TRBJ1-4; no reliable D call. V was shortened by 2 bases and J by 3 bases, with 10 bases between the two germline ends. CDR3 length: 15 amino acids. Germline CDR1 reads LGHNA; CDR2 reads YNFKEQ. The CDR3 spells CASSQSGGSNEKLFF. CDR3 sequence (DNA): TGTGCCAGCAGCCAATCGGGAGGGTCTAATGAAAAACTGTTTTTT.

The V call is TRBV2, the J call TRBJ1-4; D unresolved. The CDR3 loop spans 12 amino acids. The germline CDR1 and CDR2 sequences are SNHLY and FYNNEI. Trimming took off 7 bases at V and 6 bases at J, with 9 bases between the two ends. The CDR3 loop is CASMGLDEKLFF. The DNA for the CDR3 is TGTGCCAGCATGGGCCTTGATGAAAAACTGTTTTTT.

Of note for this clone: The junction does not match germline at one end; this may be a read error. The rearrangement uses TRBV5-4 and TRBJ2-1; 8 bases match TRBD2. The CDR3 contains 12 residues. Germline V gene data show CDR1 as SGHNT and CDR2 as YYREEE (reference sequence). CDR3 in amino acids: CASSLLGLDSVF. CDR3 DNA: TGTGCCAGCAGCTTGTTGGGACTAGACTCGGTCTTC.

In DNA, the CDR3 is TGTGCCAGCAGCGTAGTGTCGGGAGGCGAAGCTTTCTTT. It specifies CASSVVSGGEAFF. The rearrangement joins TRBV9 to TRBJ1-1; no reliable D call. Germline-derived CDR1 and CDR2 are SGDLS and YYNGEE. The CDR3 runs 13 residues. Trimming removed 0 bases from V and 8 bases from J, with 11 bases in between.

The V and J genes are TRBV7-9 and TRBJ1-2, with 9 bases aligning to TRBD1. The CDR3 covers 14 residues. Germline V CDR1 and CDR2: SEHNR, FQNEAQ (reference sequence). With 5 bases clipped from V and 5 bases from J, the junction kept 6 bases outside the gene matches. CDR3 in amino acids: CASSMGQGGYGYTF. The CDR3 DNA is TGTGCCAGCAGCATGGGACAGGGAGGGTATGGCTACACCTTC.

The V and J genes are TRBV11-2 and TRBJ2-7; D not certain. The CDR3 consists of 12 residues. Germline V gene data show CDR1 as SGHAT and CDR2 as FQNNGV. Trimming cost V 1 base and J 2 bases, with 3 bases left between them. CDR3 nucleotides: TGTGCCAGCAGCTTAGTAACCTACGAGCAGTACTTC. It specifies CASSLVTYEQYF. The full variable domain, completed using reference TRBV11-2 and TRBJ2-7, is EAGVAQSPRYKIIEKRQSVAFWCNPISGHATLYWYQQILGQGPKLLIQFQNNGVVDDSQLPKDRFSAERLKGVDSTLKIQPAKLEDSAVYLCASSLVTYEQYFGPGTRLTVT.

V and J are TRBV18 and TRBJ2-1; 7 bases map to TRBD1. V dropped 3 bases and J dropped 7; count of bases not matched to a gene: 12. This CDR3 has 16 amino acids. Germline V gene lookup returns CDR1 KGHSH and CDR2 LQKENI. DNA of the CDR3: TGTGCCAGCTCACCGCTTCAGACAGGGACGGGTAATGAGCAGTTCTTC. Protein product: CASSPLQTGTGNEQFF.

V gene TRBV9 combines with J gene TRBJ1-1; TRBD1 agrees at 8 bases. The trim removed 5 bases at V and 4 bases at J, leaving 10 bases unmatched. The germline CDR1 and CDR2 sequences are SGDLS and YYNGEE. This CDR3 is built from 15 residues. This CDR3 reads CASRRTGSGGTEAFF. CDR3 nucleotide sequence: TGTGCCAGCAGGCGGACAGGGTCTGGTGGCACTGAAGCTTTCTTT.

The genes are TRBV5-5 and TRBJ2-2; maybe TRBD1 (6 bases). The germline V gene has CDR1 SGHKS and CDR2 YYEKEE (reference sequence). The V gene lost 0 bases and the J gene lost 6 bases, with 15 bases spanning the gap. The CDR3 runs 16 residues. Here the CDR3 reads CASSLAPQGGSGELFF. CDR3 bases: TGTGCCAGCAGCTTGGCCCCACAGGGTGGGTCCGGGGAGCTGTTTTTT. Supplemented by reference TRBV5-5 and TRBJ2-2, the full variable domain reads DAGVTQSPTHLIKTRGQQVTLRCSPISGHKSVSWYQQVLGQGPQFIFQYYEKEERGRGNFPDRFSARQFPNYSSELNVNALLLGDSALYLCASSLAPQGGSGELFFGEGSRLTVL.

The chain recombines TRBV19 with TRBJ2-5, with 9 bases aligning to TRBD2. The ends lost 3 bases at V and 1 base at J; junction bases unmatched: 6. The germline V gene encodes CDR1 LNHDA and CDR2 SQIVND (reference sequence). The CDR3 loop spans 16 amino acids. CDR3 in amino acids: CASSIRASGVQETQYF. DNA of the CDR3: TGTGCCAGTAGTATTCGGGCTAGCGGGGTCCAAGAGACCCAGTACTTC.

This clone occurred once. The chain links TRBV30 to TRBJ1-4, with D tentatively TRBD1 (6 bases). Germline lookup yields CDR1 GTSNPN and CDR2 SVGIG (reference sequence). V shed 0 bases and J shed 7 bases, with 15 bases lying between them. This CDR3 is 15 amino acids long. The DNA of the CDR3 is TGTGCCTGGAGTGTAATGGGCCAGGGGATTGAAAAACTGTTTTTT. As protein: CAWSVMGQGIEKLFF.

The chain combines TRBV5-4 with TRBJ2-1, with TRBD2 matching over 11 bases. The germline CDR1 and CDR2 sequences are SGHNT and YYREEE (reference sequence). This CDR3 region has 15 residues. V trimming: 5 bases; J trimming: 2 bases; junction bases outside the gene matches: 3. The CDR3 DNA follows: TGTGCCAGCAGTTTGACTAGCGGGGCCTACAATGAGCAGTTCTTC. It yields the protein CASSLTSGAYNEQFF.

This clone was detected only once. V and J are TRBV7-2 and TRBJ2-1; tentative D call: TRBD1 (6 bases). Trimming left V 5 bases short and J 9 bases short, with 17 bases between. Germline values: CDR1 SGHTA, CDR2 FQGNSA. The CDR3 spans 14 residues. The CDR3 bases are TGTGCCAGCAGCCGGGCCAGGGGCGAGCGTGAGCAGTTCTTC. Its protein product is CASSRARGEREQFF.

The chain combines TRBV29-1 with TRBJ2-1; D unresolved. CDR3 length: 12 residues. V dropped 2 bases and J dropped 2 bases, with 4 bases sitting between them. Germline values: CDR1 SQVTM, CDR2 ANQGSEA. CDR3 amino acids: CSVETAYNEQFF. CDR3 sequence (DNA): TGCAGCGTTGAAACAGCCTACAATGAGCAGTTCTTC.

The rearrangement uses TRBV5-8 and TRBJ1-4, with 9 bases aligning to TRBD1. The V and J ends lost 3 bases and 7 bases, in that order; junction bases with no gene match: 1. CDR1 is SGHTS and CDR2 is YDEGEE in the germline V gene. The CDR3 loop spans 13 amino acids. CDR3 residues: CASSWDRVEKLFF. CDR3 coding DNA: TGTGCCAGCAGCTGGGACAGGGTTGAAAAACTGTTTTTT.